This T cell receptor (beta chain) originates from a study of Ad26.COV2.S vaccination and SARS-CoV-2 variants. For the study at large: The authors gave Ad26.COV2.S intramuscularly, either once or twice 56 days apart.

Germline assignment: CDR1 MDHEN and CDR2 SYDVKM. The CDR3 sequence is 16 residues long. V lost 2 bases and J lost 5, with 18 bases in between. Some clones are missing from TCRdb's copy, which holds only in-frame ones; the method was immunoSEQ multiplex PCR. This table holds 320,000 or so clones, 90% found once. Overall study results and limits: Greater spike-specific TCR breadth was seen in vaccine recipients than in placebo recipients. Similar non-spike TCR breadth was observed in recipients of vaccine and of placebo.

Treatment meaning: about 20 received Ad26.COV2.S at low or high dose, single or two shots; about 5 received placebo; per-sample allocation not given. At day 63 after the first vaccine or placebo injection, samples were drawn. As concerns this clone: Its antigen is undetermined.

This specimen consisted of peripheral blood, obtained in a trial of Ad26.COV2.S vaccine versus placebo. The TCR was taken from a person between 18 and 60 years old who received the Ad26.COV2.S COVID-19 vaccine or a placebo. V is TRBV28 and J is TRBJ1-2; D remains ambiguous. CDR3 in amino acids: CASSLEGGPTQYGYTF. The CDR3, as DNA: TGTGCCAGCAGTTTAGAGGGAGGTCCGACTCAATATGGCTACACCTTC.